This T cell receptor (beta chain) was found in a study of T cells after yellow fever vaccination. Study as a whole: Any fraction with a low cell number was prepared using SMART-Seq v4 Ultra Low Input.

5'RACE template switching added a universal primer site and UMIs to TCR cDNA. TCRdb recomputed calls from the 5' RACE reads with MiXCR, one row per CDR3 protein. The profile covers hundreds of thousands of distinct CDR3 sequences, with roughly 9.4% appearing a single time and about a sixth taken by the ten largest. This clonotype was observed a handful of times. Sequencing was performed on PBMCs, taken on the day of the first yellow fever vaccination. The receptor was derived from a man between 18 and 29 years old who received the YFV17D yellow fever vaccine.

In nucleotides, the CDR3 is TGTGCCAGCAGTTTAGACAGGGGAAAGTTCACCGGGGAGCTGTTTTTT. It specifies CASSLDRGKFTGELFF. The genes are TRBV28 and TRBJ2-2; 8 nucleotides match TRBD1. J was trimmed by 4 bases and V by 2 bases; bases with no gene match: 6. CDR1 is MDHEN, CDR2 SYDVKM, per germline. CDR3 length: 16 amino acids.